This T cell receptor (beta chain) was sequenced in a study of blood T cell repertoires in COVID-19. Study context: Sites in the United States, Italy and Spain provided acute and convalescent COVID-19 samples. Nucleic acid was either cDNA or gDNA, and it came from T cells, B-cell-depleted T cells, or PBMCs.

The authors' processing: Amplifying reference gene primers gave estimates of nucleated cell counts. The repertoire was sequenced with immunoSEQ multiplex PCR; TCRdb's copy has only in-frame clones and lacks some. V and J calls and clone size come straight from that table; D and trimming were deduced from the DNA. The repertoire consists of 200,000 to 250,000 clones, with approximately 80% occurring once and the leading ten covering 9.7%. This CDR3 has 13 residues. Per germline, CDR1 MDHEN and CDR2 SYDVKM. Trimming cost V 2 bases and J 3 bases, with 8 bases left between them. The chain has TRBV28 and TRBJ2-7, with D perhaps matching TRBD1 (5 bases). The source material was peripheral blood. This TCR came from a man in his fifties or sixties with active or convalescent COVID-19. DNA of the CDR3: TGTGCCAGCAGTTTAGGACAAGTCTACGAGCAGTACTTC. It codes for CASSLGQVYEQYF.